Each of the 8 T cell receptor beta chains below was sequenced from the same sample in a study of vaccination effects on CD4 cells after COVID-19. Before any sequencing was done, the ViraFEST assay used viral peptide pools to expand antigen-specific CD4+ T cells. Upon completion of about ten days in culture, CD4+ T cells were isolated. Vaccine administered to participants consisted of two doses of either BNT162b2 or mRNA-1273. Some clones are missing from TCRdb's copy, which holds only in-frame ones; the method was immunoSEQ multiplex PCR. Of about 24,000 clones listed, around 70% are singletons. Antigen specificity for these receptors is unknown. Specimen: CD4+ T cells from PBMCs cultured with SARS-CoV-2 spike peptides, collected after COVID-19 vaccination. The receptors stem from a human donor who received a COVID-19 vaccine.

In the case of this clone: This sample also contains other DNA sequences that code for the same CDR3. The chain has TRBV5-1 and TRBJ1-2; 8 nucleotides line up with TRBD1. Germline assignment: CDR1 SGHRS and CDR2 YFSETQ. CDR3 length equals 13 residues. Unmatched junction bases numbered 7, after V lost 4 bases and J lost 8 bases. The DNA for the CDR3 is TGCGCCAGCAGCCTGGACAGGGAGAGCGGCTACACCTTC. Residues: CASSLDRESGYTF.

The rearrangement uses TRBV12-3 or TRBV12-4 and TRBJ1-1; D gene uncertain. Trimming cost V 3 bases and J 2 bases, with 7 bases left between them. The CDR3 spans 13 residues. CDR3 in amino acids: CASSFEANTEAFF. The CDR3 coding sequence is TGTGCCAGCAGTTTTGAGGCTAACACTGAAGCTTTCTTT.

This chain links TRBV5-4 with TRBJ1-2; the D gene is possibly TRBD1 (6 bases). The CDR3 length is 14 residues. V gave up 6 bases and J gave up 4 bases, with 16 bases separating them. Germline-derived CDR1 and CDR2 are SGHNT and YYREEE (reference sequence). For the CDR3, the DNA is TGTGCCAGCACCGAGACAGGAACATCCTATGGCTACACCTTC. This codes for CASTETGTSYGYTF.

The chain uses TRBV5-1 and TRBJ2-3; D possibly corresponds to TRBD1 (6 bases). V lost 0 bases and J 1 base, leaving 18 bases between the germline ends. The CDR3 has 18 residues. In germline, CDR1 is SGHRS, CDR2 YFSETQ. CDR3 amino acids: CASSLGGHNSLGTDTQYF. CDR3 in DNA: TGCGCCAGCAGCTTGGGGGGACACAACTCCCTAGGCACAGATACGCAGTATTTT.

The chain joins TRBV18 to TRBJ1-2; no clear D gene. The CDR3 consists of 13 residues. CDR1 and CDR2 (germline): KGHSH, LQKENI. Between the trimmed V and J ends, which lost 2 bases and 4 bases, there was a span of 8 bases. The CDR3 DNA reads as TGTGCCAGCTCACCAGACCAGCGCTATGGCTACACCTTC. It codes for CASSPDQRYGYTF.

V and J are TRBV5-1 and TRBJ2-3; 8 bases are a match to TRBD1. Germline trimming cut 0 bases from V and 2 bases from J; bases unmatched to any gene: 8. From germline, CDR1 is SGHRS and CDR2 YFSETQ. CDR3 size: 17 residues. For the CDR3, the DNA is TGCGCCAGCAGCTTGGGGTCCGGGACAGGAGTCACAGATACGCAGTATTTT. As protein: CASSLGSGTGVTDTQYF.

The V gene is TRBV19, the J gene TRBJ2-2, with TRBD1 identical over 7 bases. J gave up 3 bases and V 7 bases, and 17 bases lay outside the gene matches. Germline V gene sequence: CDR1 LNHDA, CDR2 SQIVND (reference sequence). The CDR3 totals 18 residues. CDR3 bases: TGTGCCAGTATCCACCCGCCGAAGGGGGCGTCGGACACCGGGGAGCTGTTTTTT. Amino acid sequence: CASIHPPKGASDTGELFF.

This chain links TRBV4-1 with TRBJ1-4; no definite D call. The CDR3 has 13 amino acids. In germline, CDR1 is MGHRA, CDR2 YSYEKL. Trimming pared 1 base from V and 8 bases from J, leaving 8 bases between. CDR3 sequence (DNA): TGCGCCAGCAGCCAAGGTCCGGGAGAAAAACTGTTTTTT. Translating it yields CASSQGPGEKLFF.